This T cell receptor (beta chain) was captured in a study of regulatory T cells in long-lasting Graves disease. Time point here: newly diagnosed GD, antithyroid drugs for less than 3 months. From RNA extracted from PBMCs, the TCR library was made. Arm-PCR of CDR3 regions with iRepertoire HTBI primers generated TCR beta libraries. In TCRdb, the multiplex PCR reads were re-called with MiXCR into one record per CDR3 protein. The sample lists some 250,000 distinct CDR3 sequences; more than 15% were seen once. Study findings and constraints: Study was limited to peripheral blood, excluding thyroid tissue.

The table lists this clonotype with many counts. Its antigen is unidentified. These data were likewise used in another study, on T cells in Graves' hyperthyroidism and ophthalmopathy. That paper states: Over 18 months, lack of ophthalmopathy progression marked Graves' hyperthyroidism as stable. A first-round RT-PCR of the TCR CDR3 used the HTBI primer set. Most thyroid clonotypes expanded above 0.001 were also detected in blood.

The sequence came from a woman between 25 and 40 years old with Graves disease. This sample comprised peripheral blood mononuclear cells (PBMCs), obtained at new diagnosis, from a patient treated with antithyroid drugs.

The CDR3 sequence is CASSSFTGQYSYEQYF. The CDR3, as DNA: TGTGCCAGCAGTTCATTCACGGGACAGTACTCCTACGAGCAGTACTTC. This chain joins TRBV27 and TRBJ2-7; 7 bases map to TRBD1. Germline CDR1 and CDR2: MNHEY and SMNVEV (reference sequence). V trimming: 4 bases; J trimming: 0 bases; junction bases outside the gene matches: 9. The CDR3 has 16 residues.